This TCR beta chain appears in the sequencing data of a study of immune evolution from preneoplasia to lung adenocarcinoma. Study conclusions and caveats: Later-stage lesions seemingly showed higher T cell density and diversity than normal lung.

This clone was counted only a few times. Antigen unknown. Patient tissue came from resections in Japan or China, 2014–2017. Each case's diagnosis was confirmed by two pathologists on H&E. Premalignant or tumor cells were enriched by macro-dissection after pathologic assessment. Some clones are missing from TCRdb's copy, which holds only in-frame ones; the method was immunoSEQ multiplex PCR. The sample yields 37,000 or so clones, about 74% seen once. Sequencing input: FFPE invasive lung adenocarcinoma tissue. The receptor was derived from a person between 60 and 69 years old with lung adenocarcinoma.

The CDR3 loop reads CASSFRTGEAYEQYF. CDR3 DNA sequence: TGTGCCAGCAGCTTTCGGACAGGAGAAGCCTACGAGCAGTACTTC. V is TRBV11-2 and J is TRBJ2-7; TRBD1 matches at 7 bases. V trimming: 3 bases; J trimming: 2 bases; junction bases outside the gene matches: 7. This CDR3 is 15 amino acids long. Germline V lookup: CDR1 SGHAT, CDR2 FQNNGV. Full variable domain (outside the CDR3, taken from reference TRBV11-2 and TRBJ2-7): EAGVAQSPRYKIIEKRQSVAFWCNPISGHATLYWYQQILGQGPKLLIQFQNNGVVDDSQLPKDRFSAERLKGVDSTLKIQPAKLEDSAVYLCASSFRTGEAYEQYFGPGTRLTVT.